The next 4 T cell receptor beta chains were all read from a single sample in a study of cytomegalovirus exposure and HLA in healthy donors. PCR employed 60 Vbeta and 13 Jbeta primers. Using immunoSEQ multiplex PCR, the repertoire was profiled, and TCRdb retains in-frame clones only, with some absent. This repertoire comprises 130,000 or so clones; its ten largest clones make up approximately 1.9%. The material sequenced was PBMCs. These receptors were obtained from a woman aged 60-75 years in good health and CMV-seronegative.

The rearrangement uses TRBV5-1 and TRBJ1-1; TRBD1 aligns across 9 bases. Germline CDR1 SGHRS, CDR2 YFSETQ. Germline trimming cut 4 bases from V and 6 bases from J; bases unmatched to any gene: 10. The CDR3 sequence is 15 residues long. This CDR3 reads CASSLRTGVIPEAFF. DNA for the CDR3: TGCGCCAGCAGCCTACGGACAGGGGTTATTCCTGAAGCTTTCTTT.

J is TRBJ2-1 and V is TRBV7-3, with 8 bases matching TRBD1. With 2 bases clipped from V and 6 bases from J, the junction kept 6 bases outside the gene matches. The germline V gene has CDR1 SGHTA and CDR2 FQGTGA. This CDR3 is 15 amino acids long. The CDR3 is CASSLGTGRSNEQFF. CDR3 nucleotide sequence: TGTGCCAGCAGCTTAGGGACAGGACGTAGCAATGAGCAGTTCTTC.

The genes are TRBV6-1 and TRBJ1-4; 7 bases are shared with TRBD1. The junction had 7 bases not matched to a gene; V was cut back by 4 bases and J by 8 bases. Germline values: CDR1 MNHNS, CDR2 SASEGT. This CDR3 spans 14 amino acids. Here the CDR3 reads CASSGDRVNEKLFF. CDR3 DNA sequence: TGTGCCAGCAGTGGAGACAGGGTTAACGAAAAACTGTTTTTT.

This chain joins TRBV5-1 and TRBJ2-5, with TRBD2 matching over 9 bases. CDR1 SGHRS and CDR2 YFSETQ come from the germline V gene. V lost 0 bases, J lost 2 bases, and 8 bases stayed unmatched. This CDR3 contains 17 residues. The DNA of the CDR3 is TGCGCCAGCAGCTTGGGAGCTCGCAGCGGGGGGCAAGAGACCCAGTACTTC. It encodes CASSLGARSGGQETQYF.